A single sample is the source of the 25 T cell receptor beta chains below, sequenced in a study of a mutant IDH1 vaccine in newly diagnosed glioma. For these TCRs, the target antigens are not known. Data came from immunoSEQ multiplex PCR; TCRdb stores just in-frame clones and leaves some out. The repertoire holds approximately 24,000 clones, with 77% as singletons. Stated time point: week 5, during vaccination. Every vaccination contained 300 ug of the mutant IDH1 20-mer peptide and was paired with topical imiquimod. The sample was PBMCs, taken from a glioma patient whose treatment included an IDH1 peptide vaccine. The receptors were sampled from a man aged 40-55 years with glioma.

The V and J genes are TRBV9 and TRBJ1-3; no definite D call. This CDR3 has 15 amino acids. Trimming removed 4 bases from V and 1 base from J, with 12 bases in between. The germline V gene has CDR1 SGDLS and CDR2 YYNGEE. CDR3 sequence: CASSITPGSGNTIYF. For the CDR3, the DNA is TGTGCCAGCAGCATCACCCCGGGATCTGGAAACACCATATATTTT.

The chain combines TRBV6-5 with TRBJ1-6; tentatively, D is TRBD1 (6 bases). This CDR3 has 14 amino acids. Trimming removed 5 bases from V and 9 bases from J, with 14 bases in between. CDR1 is MNHEY, CDR2 SVGAGI, per germline. The chain's CDR3 is CASSPRAGVSPLHF. The CDR3 nucleotides read TGTGCCAGCAGTCCCCGGGCAGGGGTTTCACCCCTCCACTTT.

This sequence joins TRBV18 and TRBJ2-7; no clear D. The CDR3 runs to 15 residues. Per germline, CDR1 KGHSH and CDR2 LQKENI. V was pared by 3 bases and J by 6 bases, with 18 bases between. In DNA form, the CDR3 reads TGTGCCAGCTCACCTCGGGCAGGAGAGCAGAGCGAGCAGTACTTC. Its protein is CASSPRAGEQSEQYF.

The CDR3 here is CASTFSGSSGDEQYF. In DNA form, the CDR3 reads TGTGCCAGCACCTTTTCCGGGTCTTCCGGAGACGAGCAGTACTTC. The rearrangement uses TRBV5-5 and TRBJ2-7; D uncertain. Germline CDR1 reads SGHKS; CDR2 reads YYEKEE (reference sequence). V was trimmed by 6 bases and J by 5 bases, leaving 21 bases between them. CDR3 length equals 15 residues.

This chain links TRBV7-9 with TRBJ2-1; the D gene is possibly TRBD1 (8 bases). The CDR3 runs 18 residues. The germline V gene has CDR1 SEHNR and CDR2 FQNEAQ (reference sequence). The germline V and J ends were trimmed by 7 bases and 5 bases, with 27 bases remaining between them. The CDR3 DNA is TGTGCCAGCACGCGAGGGGCCCTAGGACAGGGAGGGGACAATGAGCAGTTCTTC. Protein product: CASTRGALGQGGDNEQFF. Drawing the rest from reference TRBV7-9 and TRBJ2-1, the complete variable domain is DTGVSQNPRHKITKRGQNVTFRCDPISEHNRLYWYRQTLGQGPEFLTYFQNEAQLEKSRLLSDRFSAERPKGSFSTLEIQRTEQGDSAMYLCASTRGALGQGGDNEQFFGPGTRLTVL.

The genes are TRBV6-5 and TRBJ2-7; 9 bases agree with TRBD2. This CDR3 region has 12 residues. Germline CDR1 is MNHEY and CDR2 is SVGAGI. V shed 8 bases, J shed 9 bases, and the junction held 8 bases outside the gene matches. Here the CDR3 reads CASGVAGAGQYF. The DNA for the CDR3 is TGTGCCAGCGGAGTAGCGGGAGCAGGGCAGTACTTC.

V usage is TRBV19 and J usage is TRBJ2-7; 13 bases are shared with TRBD2. Trimming took 6 bases from V and 5 from J; bases not matched to a gene: 1. Germline values: CDR1 LNHDA, CDR2 SQIVND (reference sequence). This CDR3 has 13 residues. CDR3 in amino acids: CASRGLAGDEQYF. CDR3 bases: TGTGCCAGTAGAGGACTAGCGGGAGACGAGCAGTACTTC.

This clone was seen a handful of times. This sequence joins TRBV5-1 and TRBJ2-5; 13 bases fit TRBD2. V was clipped by 1 base and J by 5 bases; unmatched bases: 8. Looked up from germline, CDR1 is SGHRS and CDR2 is YFSETQ. CDR3 size: 17 residues. This chain's CDR3 is CASSLTSGRVRGETQYF. CDR3 DNA: TGCGCCAGCAGCTTGACTAGCGGGAGGGTAAGGGGTGAGACCCAGTACTTC.

The rearrangement uses TRBV7-6 and TRBJ2-5; D uncertain. This CDR3 region has 12 residues. The V and J ends lost 1 base and 5 bases respectively, with 5 bases between them. Germline V lookup: CDR1 SGHVS, CDR2 FNYEAQ. In DNA form, the CDR3 reads TGTGCCAGCAGCTTAGTAGGCGAGACCCAGTACTTC. This translates into CASSLVGETQYF. The full variable domain, completed using reference TRBV7-6 and TRBJ2-5, is GAGVSQSPRYKVTKRGQDVALRCDPISGHVSLYWYRQALGQGPEFLTYFNYEAQQDKSGLPNDRFSAERPEGSISTLTIQRTEQRDSAMYRCASSLVGETQYFGPGTRLLVL.

J is TRBJ2-3 and V is TRBV9; a possible D gene is TRBD2 (6 bases). CDR1 is SGDLS and CDR2 is YYNGEE in the germline V gene. CDR3 size: 14 residues. Trimming cost V 3 bases and J 6 bases, with 14 bases left between them. The CDR3 DNA reads as TGTGCCAGCAGCGGGGACTGGGCCAGGGATACGCAGTATTTT. Its translation: CASSGDWARDTQYF.

This clone is labeled large. This chain links TRBV6-5 with TRBJ1-1; D is possibly TRBD1 (5 bases). Trimming took 2 bases from V and 4 from J, leaving 11 bases between them. Germline CDR1 and CDR2: MNHEY and SVGAGI. The CDR3 has 14 amino acids. The CDR3 here is CASSYLGRATEAFF. The CDR3 bases are TGTGCCAGCAGTTACCTAGGCAGGGCCACTGAAGCTTTCTTT.

Worth noting for this clone: The junction departs from the called germline gene at one end, perhaps through a read error. V gene TRBV2 combines with J gene TRBJ2-1; TRBD1 matches 7 bases. CDR1 is SNHLY and CDR2 is FYNNEI in the germline V gene. This CDR3 contains 13 residues. The CDR3 nucleotides are TGTGCCAGCAGTGTCGACAGGGAGAATGGGCAGTTCTTC. It yields the protein CASSVDRENGQFF.

This clone was found a few times. The rearrangement links TRBV2 to TRBJ1-3; D not certain. Per the germline V gene, CDR1 is SNHLY and CDR2 is FYNNEI. V shed 5 bases and J shed 3 bases, with 14 bases lying between them. There are 15 residues in the CDR3. In DNA form, the CDR3 reads TGTGCCAGCAGTCCCCCGGTAGCGGGTGGAAACACCATATATTTT. Its protein product is CASSPPVAGGNTIYF. The full variable domain, in which reference TRBV2 and TRBJ1-3 provide the parts outside the CDR3, is EPEVTQTPSHQVTQMGQEVILRCVPISNHLYFYWYRQILGQKVEFLVSFYNNEISEKSEIFDDQFSVERPDGSNFTLKIRSTKLEDSAMYFCASSPPVAGGNTIYFGEGSWLTVV.

The chain uses TRBV2 and TRBJ2-1; tentative D call: TRBD2 (5 bases). CDR1 and CDR2 (germline): SNHLY, FYNNEI. V was cut by 7 bases and J by 5 bases, with 21 bases left in between. This CDR3 is built from 16 residues. CDR3 in amino acids: CASKEDYGSQHNEQFF. The CDR3 DNA is TGTGCCAGCAAGGAAGACTATGGCAGTCAACACAATGAGCAGTTCTTC.

The chain links TRBV9 to TRBJ1-6, with D unresolved. Trimming left V 0 bases short and J 9 bases short, with 13 bases between. The CDR3 is made up of 15 amino acids. In germline, CDR1 is SGDLS, CDR2 YYNGEE. The CDR3 loop reads CASSVDRTRGSPLHF. The CDR3 DNA is TGTGCCAGCAGCGTAGACCGGACTCGGGGTTCACCCCTCCACTTT.

The chain joins TRBV5-4 to TRBJ2-5; 12 nucleotides align to TRBD1. The CDR3 runs 15 residues. Germline V gene data show CDR1 as SGHNT and CDR2 as YYREEE (reference sequence). The ends lost 3 bases at V and 3 bases at J; junction bases unmatched: 3. The CDR3 bases are TGTGCCAGCAGCTCGGGACAGGGGGCGGAAGAGACCCAGTACTTC. Translation: CASSSGQGAEETQYF.

The rearrangement links TRBV6-5 to TRBJ1-4, with 10 bases that match TRBD1. The CDR3 has 15 residues. The germline CDR1 and CDR2 sequences are MNHEY and SVGAGI. With V trimmed by 6 bases and J by 5 bases, 6 bases remained unmatched. This chain's CDR3 is CASRIQDRGNEKLFF. CDR3 DNA sequence: TGTGCCAGCAGAATACAGGACAGGGGGAATGAAAAACTGTTTTTT.

The chain is built from TRBV9 and TRBJ1-1, with D perhaps matching TRBD1 (5 bases). With 4 bases removed from V and 1 base from J, the gap between germline ends came to 11 bases. The CDR3 has 14 residues. Germline CDR1 reads SGDLS; CDR2 reads YYNGEE. CDR3 nucleotides: TGTGCCAGCAGCCCCCGGGGGGGGAACACTGAAGCTTTCTTT. Translating gives CASSPRGGNTEAFF.

The chain employs TRBV18 and TRBJ2-1; D not resolved. The CDR3 runs to 15 residues. The germline V gene has CDR1 KGHSH and CDR2 LQKENI. V shed 2 bases and J shed 2 bases, with 10 bases lying between them. The CDR3 DNA is TGTGCCAGCTCACCAGGCACTCGGACCTACAATGAGCAGTTCTTC. It codes for CASSPGTRTYNEQFF.

The V gene is TRBV9, the J gene TRBJ2-1; TRBD1 agrees at 10 bases. Germline CDR1 SGDLS, CDR2 YYNGEE. With V trimmed by 0 bases and J by 7 bases, 10 bases remained unmatched. This CDR3 spans 17 amino acids. The CDR3 sequence is CASSVDSGTGVGNEQFF. The DNA of the CDR3 is TGTGCCAGCAGCGTAGATTCTGGGACAGGGGTCGGAAATGAGCAGTTCTTC.

This sequence joins TRBV7-9 and TRBJ1-2; 7 positions agree with TRBD1. V shed 4 bases, J shed 4 bases, and the junction held 3 bases outside the gene matches. This CDR3 has 13 amino acids. Germline assignment: CDR1 SEHNR and CDR2 FQNEAQ (reference sequence). CDR3 amino acids: CASSSGTVYGYTF. The CDR3 DNA follows: TGTGCCAGCAGCTCGGGGACAGTCTATGGCTACACCTTC.

The gene calls are TRBV5-1 and TRBJ2-1, with D possibly matching TRBD1 (6 bases). CDR3 length equals 14 residues. Germline lookup yields CDR1 SGHRS and CDR2 YFSETQ. The V end was cut by 4 bases, the J end by 2 bases, with 10 bases between. Written as DNA, the CDR3 is TGCGCCAGCAGCCCACAGGGCCCCTACAATGAGCAGTTCTTC. Its translation: CASSPQGPYNEQFF.

This clone was seen only once. This chain links TRBV27 with TRBJ2-1; D is possibly TRBD2 (6 bases). CDR3 length: 16 residues. Looked up from germline, CDR1 is MNHEY and CDR2 is SMNVEV (reference sequence). V was clipped by 2 bases and J by 2 bases, with 13 bases between them. The DNA for the CDR3 is TGTGCCAGCAGTTTAGTTGGAGGGGTAGCCTACAATGAGCAGTTCTTC. It yields the protein CASSLVGGVAYNEQFF.

This clone was observed once. The chain carries TRBV19 and TRBJ2-5, with TRBD2 identical over 9 bases. After removal of 4 bases from V and 6 bases from J, the junction contained 3 bases not matched to a gene. Looked up from germline, CDR1 is LNHDA and CDR2 is SQIVND (reference sequence). The CDR3 extends over 13 amino acids. Here the CDR3 reads CASSNSGSQTQYF. The CDR3 nucleotides read TGTGCCAGTAGTAATAGCGGGAGTCAGACCCAGTACTTC.

V gene TRBV6-1 combines with J gene TRBJ2-3, with 7 nucleotides matching TRBD1. This CDR3 is built from 14 residues. Germline assignment: CDR1 MNHNS and CDR2 SASEGT. V shed 6 bases and J 5 bases; nucleotides not matched to a gene: 8. CDR3: CASSLQGWKDTQYF. In DNA, the CDR3 is TGTGCCAGCAGCTTACAGGGGTGGAAAGATACGCAGTATTTT.